Included here is one TCR beta chain sequence, with context. What antigen it recognizes has not been identified. No base quality information exists; no much larger clone differs at one position. The sample comes from a study of cytotoxic CD8 clonotypes in ibrutinib-treated CLL (dated by TCRdb to the early 2020s). About the full investigation: The cohort had 11 to 12 relapsed/refractory and 15 treatment-naive patients; approximately 17 were IGHV unmutated. Partial responses were observed in about 25 patients and complete responses in 2; after a median follow-up of roughly 72 months, remission was maintained in 15 or so patients and progression was observed in some 12. Samples at response were collected after a median of roughly 13 months of treatment, with a range of about 6 to 36 months. On average, each sample had 255,043 productive templates and approximately 89,000 productive rearrangements. Longitudinal samples were obtainable from about 30% of the 86 participants in the trial. Cryopreserved peripheral blood mononuclear cells were obtained prior to treatment, at the time of response, and at either disease progression or sustained remission. Every remission and progressive disease sample was obtained while ibrutinib was still being received by the patients. What the authors observed across the whole study: Baseline clonality was found to be higher than that of age-matched healthy donors and was strongly correlated with circulating CD8+ T-cell counts. Public clonotypes were rare and either shrank or stayed stable during treatment, and the rise in clonality at ibrutinib response reflected expansion of private clonotypes. Sustained-remission and progressing patients did not have matched sampling times, and lymph node repertoires were not examined. Clonality increased at ibrutinib response, stayed stable in sustained remission, and fell back toward baseline at progression.

A MiSeq instrument was used for deep resolution sequencing, which targeted depths ranging from 1 in 1 million up to 1 in 200,000 T cells, with coverage averaging 10x for each clonotype. The immunoSEQ hsTCRB Kit was used to generate TCR beta libraries. In the paper's pipeline: ImmunoSEQ Data Assistant and ImmunoSEQ Analyzer were used for data analysis, and V, D and J genes were assigned according to IMGT definitions. Clonality was computed as one minus normalized Shannon entropy of productive rearrangement frequencies, ranging from 0 to 1. Public clonotype analysis was restricted to overrepresented clonotypes comprising at least 0.05% of each patient's repertoire. Some twelve repertoires from age-matched healthy donors, obtained from immuneACCESS, served as clonality controls. In TCRdb, the immuneACCESS table is reduced to in-frame sequences with V and J assigned. These tables do not hold every clone; where another copy was compared, an unresolved V gene accounts for under half, and the others remain unexplained. V and J calls and clone size follow that table, whereas D and trimming were derived from the DNA. Within this sample are roughly 250,000 clones, with roughly 74% of them counted one time only. The ten largest make up 15% of the sample.

The CDR1 and CDR2 encoded by the germline V gene are SGDLS and YYNGEE. The CDR3 contains 13 residues, cysteine and phenylalanine counted. Of all the DNA, just the CDR3 is kept, 39 bases in frame from base 1. V was cut back by 3 bases and J by 8 bases, leaving a gap of 14 bases between them. The time point label on this specimen signifies: approximately 25 months on ibrutinib. For TCR beta library preparation, about 1.8 micrograms of genomic DNA were isolated from cryopreserved PBMCs. Longitudinal blood samples from CLL patients receiving ibrutinib monotherapy were subjected to high-throughput TCR beta sequencing. Patients were enrolled in a phase 2 open-label single-center ibrutinib monotherapy trial.

The sequence joins TRBV9 to TRBJ1-2, with TRBD1 perhaps the D gene, on 5 matching bases. The receptor was derived from a human donor with chronic lymphocytic leukemia. The material sequenced was PBMCs, taken after 24 months of ibrutinib treatment. The DNA sequence reads TGTGCCAGCAGCGCCGAAAGAGGGGAAGGCTACACCTTC. Translated, it gives CASSAERGEGYTF.